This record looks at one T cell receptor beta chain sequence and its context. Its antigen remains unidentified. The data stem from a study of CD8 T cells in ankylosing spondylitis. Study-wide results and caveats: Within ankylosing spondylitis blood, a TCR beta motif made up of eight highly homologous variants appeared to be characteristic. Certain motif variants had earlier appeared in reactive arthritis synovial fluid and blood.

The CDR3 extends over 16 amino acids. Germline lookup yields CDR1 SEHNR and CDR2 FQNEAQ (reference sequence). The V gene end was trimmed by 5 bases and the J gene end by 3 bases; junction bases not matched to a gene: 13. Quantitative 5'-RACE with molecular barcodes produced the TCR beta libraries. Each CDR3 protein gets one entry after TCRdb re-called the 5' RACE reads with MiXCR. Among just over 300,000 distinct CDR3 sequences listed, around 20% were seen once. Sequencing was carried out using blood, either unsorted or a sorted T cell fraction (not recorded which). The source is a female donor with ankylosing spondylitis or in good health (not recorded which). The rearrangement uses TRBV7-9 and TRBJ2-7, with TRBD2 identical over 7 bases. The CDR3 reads CASSPPSGGLVYEQYF. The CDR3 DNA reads TGTGCCAGCAGCCCGCCCTCGGGCGGACTAGTCTACGAGCAGTACTTC.